This T cell receptor (beta chain) was captured by sequencing in a study of blood T cell repertoires in COVID-19. Original methodology: From reference gene primer amplification, estimates of nucleated cell counts were derived. Profiling relied on immunoSEQ multiplex PCR, and the TCRdb table lists in-frame clones only, not all of them. That table is the source of V, J and clone size, and D and trimming were worked out from the DNA. Of 200,000 to 250,000 clones in the sample, roughly 90% were seen once. CDR3 length equals 16 residues. CDR1 is LGHNT, CDR2 FRNRAP, per germline. Trimming stripped 6 bases from V and 5 bases from J, with 23 bases between.

The J gene is TRBJ2-7, the V gene TRBV12-5, with D possibly TRBD2 on 6 matching bases. The clonotype originates from a man aged 18 to 29 with acute COVID-19. The sequencing sample was made of PBMCs or T cells enriched from blood (not recorded which). CDR3 coding DNA: TGTGCTAGTGGCTTGATTGTCGATCGGGGGACCCACGAGCAGTACTTC. The encoded protein is CASGLIVDRGTHEQYF. Full variable domain (rest looked up from reference TRBV12-5 and TRBJ2-7): DARVTQTPRHKVTEMGQEVTMRCQPILGHNTVFWYRQTMMQGLELLAYFRNRAPLDDSGMPKDRFSAEMPDATLATLKIQPSEPRDSAVYFCASGLIVDRGTHEQYFGPGTRLTVT.